The present TCR beta chain was sequenced within a study of graft-versus-host responses after intestinal transplantation. Only in-frame clones appear in the TCRdb table, and some are missing; sequencing was by immunoSEQ multiplex PCR. The table has 7,500 to 10,000 clones, about 78% seen once. This CDR3 spans 14 amino acids. Germline V CDR1 and CDR2: MGHRA, YSYEKL. Trimming took 3 bases from V and 3 from J; bases not matched to a gene: 2. This clone was picked up a small number of times. Its specificity is not known. Whole-study results and caveats: Early after transplant, HvG clones declined as circulating GvH clones peaked. Where graft-donor T cell macrochimerism was present, patients had high graft-versus-host to host-versus-graft clonal ratios in allografts.

Graft-derived tissue was subjected to processing to liberate intraepithelial and lamina propria lymphocytes. This sequence joins TRBV4-1 and TRBJ2-7; the match to TRBD1 covers 10 bases. The sample consisted of ileum tissue, taken about 530 days after intestinal transplant. The TCR sequence derives from a human patient who received an intestinal transplant, so some T cells may come from the graft donor. The DNA of the CDR3 is TGCGCCAGCAGCCAGGGACAGGGGTTCTACGAGCAGTACTTC. Its translation: CASSQGQGFYEQYF.